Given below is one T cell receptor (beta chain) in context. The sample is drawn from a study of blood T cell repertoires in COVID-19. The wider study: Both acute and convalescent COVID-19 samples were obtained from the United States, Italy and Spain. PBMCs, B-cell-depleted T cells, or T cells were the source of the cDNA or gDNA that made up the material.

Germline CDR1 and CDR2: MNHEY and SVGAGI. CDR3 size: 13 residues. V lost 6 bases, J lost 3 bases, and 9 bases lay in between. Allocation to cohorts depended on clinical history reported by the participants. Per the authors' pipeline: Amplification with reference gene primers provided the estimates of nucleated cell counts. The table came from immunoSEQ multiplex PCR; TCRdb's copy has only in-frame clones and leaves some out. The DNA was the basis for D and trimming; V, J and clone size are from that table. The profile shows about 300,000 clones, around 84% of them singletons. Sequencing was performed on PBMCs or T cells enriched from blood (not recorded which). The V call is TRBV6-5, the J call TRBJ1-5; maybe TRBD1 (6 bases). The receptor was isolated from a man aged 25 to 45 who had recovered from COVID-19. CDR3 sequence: CASRWTVNQPQHF. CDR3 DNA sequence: TGTGCCAGCAGGTGGACAGTCAATCAGCCCCAGCATTTT.